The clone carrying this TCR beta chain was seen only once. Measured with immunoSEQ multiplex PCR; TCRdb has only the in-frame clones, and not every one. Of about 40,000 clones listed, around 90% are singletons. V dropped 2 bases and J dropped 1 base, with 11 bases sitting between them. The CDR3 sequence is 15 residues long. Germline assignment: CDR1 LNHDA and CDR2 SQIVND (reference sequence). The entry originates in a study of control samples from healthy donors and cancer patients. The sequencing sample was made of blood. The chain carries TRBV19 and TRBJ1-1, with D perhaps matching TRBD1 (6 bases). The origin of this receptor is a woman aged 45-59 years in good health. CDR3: CASSISWTANTEAFF. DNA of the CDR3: TGTGCCAGTAGTATATCGTGGACAGCGAACACTGAAGCTTTCTTT.